Below, 5 T cell receptor beta chains from the same sample are listed, as sequenced in a study of graft-versus-host responses after intestinal transplantation. Method: immunoSEQ multiplex PCR; TCRdb's copy keeps in-frame clones and lacks some. The repertoire holds 75,000 to 100,000 clones, approximately 92% seen once, with less than 0.5% in the top ten. Which antigens these TCRs recognize remains unknown. Sample: unstimulated CD8+ T cells sorted from spleen or lymph node cells, taken before intestinal transplant. All receptors derive from a human donor who received an intestinal transplant.

Only one count was recorded for this clone. The gene calls are TRBV2 and TRBJ2-7; D is ambiguous. Germline V gene data show CDR1 as SNHLY and CDR2 as FYNNEI. This CDR3 is built from 13 residues. V was trimmed by 3 bases and J by 3 bases, leaving 9 bases between them. The CDR3 region is CASSEGSYYEQYF. CDR3 in DNA: TGTGCCAGCAGTGAGGGCAGCTACTACGAGCAGTACTTC.

The V call is TRBV2, the J call TRBJ2-3, with 8 bases lining up with TRBD2. Germline loops: CDR1 SNHLY, CDR2 FYNNEI. The CDR3 is made up of 14 amino acids. The ends lost 8 bases at V and 2 bases at J; junction bases unmatched: 6. The CDR3 bases are TGTGCCAGCGGACTAGCCCCGTACACAGATACGCAGTATTTT. Translation gives CASGLAPYTDTQYF.

The chain couples TRBV7-3 to TRBJ2-4; D is possibly TRBD2 (6 bases). The length of the CDR3 is 13 residues. V was shortened by 3 bases and J by 6 bases, with 9 bases between the two germline ends. CDR1 and CDR2 (germline): SGHTA, FQGTGA. The CDR3 sequence: CASSLGGGNIQYF. Written as DNA, the CDR3 is TGTGCCAGCAGCTTGGGGGGAGGAAACATTCAGTACTTC.

The chain carries TRBV6-6 and TRBJ2-1; a possible D gene is TRBD2 (6 bases). CDR1 MNHNY and CDR2 SVGAGI come from the germline V gene (reference sequence). This CDR3 is 15 amino acids long. Trimming removed 4 bases at V and 4 bases at J, with 14 bases between. CDR3 loop: CASSFRLDPYNEQFF. The CDR3 DNA reads as TGTGCCAGCAGTTTTAGACTAGATCCATACAATGAGCAGTTCTTC.

This sequence joins TRBV7-9 and TRBJ2-7, with 7 bases that match TRBD1. In germline, CDR1 is SEHNR, CDR2 FQNEAQ (reference sequence). With V trimmed by 3 bases and J by 3 bases, 5 bases remained unmatched. The length of the CDR3 is 14 residues. CDR3 amino acids: CASSFDRAIYEQYF. As DNA, the CDR3 is TGTGCCAGCAGCTTCGACAGGGCGATCTACGAGCAGTACTTC.